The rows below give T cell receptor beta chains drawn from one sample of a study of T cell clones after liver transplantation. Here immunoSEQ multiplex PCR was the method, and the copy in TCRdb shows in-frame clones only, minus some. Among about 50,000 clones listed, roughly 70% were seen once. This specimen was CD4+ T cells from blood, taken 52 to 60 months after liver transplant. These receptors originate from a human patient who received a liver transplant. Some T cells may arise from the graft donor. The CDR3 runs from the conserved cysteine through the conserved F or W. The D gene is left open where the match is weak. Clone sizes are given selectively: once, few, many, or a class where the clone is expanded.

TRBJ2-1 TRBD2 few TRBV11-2 TGTGCCAGCAACAGCGGGGGGTACTCCTACAATGAGCAGTTCTTC CASNSGGYSYNEQFF
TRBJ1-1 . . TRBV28 TGTGCCAGCAGAGGGGGGACGGGGGCGCGGACTGAAGCTTTCTTT CASRGGTGARTEAFF
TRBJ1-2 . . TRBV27 TGTGCCAGCAGTTTATCAGGATCGGGGGCTGGGGGCTACACCTTC CASSLSGSGAGGYTF
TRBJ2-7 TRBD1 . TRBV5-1 TGCGCCAGCAGCTTGGGACAGGGAATTAGCGAGCAGTACTTC CASSLGQGISEQYF
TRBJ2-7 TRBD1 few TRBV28 TGTGCCAGCAGTTCCGACTGGACAGGGGAGTACGAGCAGTACTTC CASSSDWTGEYEQYF
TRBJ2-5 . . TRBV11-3 TGTGCCAGCAGCTGGACAGAAGGAGAGACCCAGTACTTC CASSWTEGETQYF
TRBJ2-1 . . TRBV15 TGTGCCACCAGCAGAGAAGGACGGGTCGGTGAGCAGTTCTTC CATSREGRVGEQFF
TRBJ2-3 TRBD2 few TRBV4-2 TGTGCCAGCAGCCAAGATGACCCTAGCGGCGCAGATACGCAGTATTTT CASSQDDPSGADTQYF
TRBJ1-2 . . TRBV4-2 TGTGCCAGCAGCCAAGAAGGGGGATTATCGTATGGCTACACCTTC CASSQEGGLSYGYTF
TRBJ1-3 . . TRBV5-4 TGTGCCAGCAGCTTGGAGGGGACACGCTCTGGAAACACCATATATTTT CASSLEGTRSGNTIYF
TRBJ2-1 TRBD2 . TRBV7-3 TGTGCCAGCAGCTTAGGGACTAGCGGGGTGGATGAGCAGTTCTTC CASSLGTSGVDEQFF
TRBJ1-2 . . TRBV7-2 TGTGCCAGCAGCTTAGCCCCGCAGGGCGGTCGAGGCTACACCTTC CASSLAPQGGRGYTF
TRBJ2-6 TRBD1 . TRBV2 TGTGCCAGCAGTGACCTCGGGACAGGCCGTACAGGGGCCAACGTCCTGACTTTC CASSDLGTGRTGANVLTF
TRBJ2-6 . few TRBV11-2 TGTGCCAGCAGCTTACAGTTGAGCTCTGGGGCCAACGTCCTGACTTTC CASSLQLSSGANVLTF
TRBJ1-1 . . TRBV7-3 TGTGCCAGCAGCTTATCCCTGGGAACTGAAGCTTTCTTT CASSLSLGTEAFF
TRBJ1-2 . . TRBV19 TGTGCCAGTAGGACAATGTCTCGTAACTATGGCTACACCTTC CASRTMSRNYGYTF
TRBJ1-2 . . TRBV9 TGTGCCAGCAGCGTTCGCGACGCGGATACTAACTATGGCTACACCTTC CASSVRDADTNYGYTF
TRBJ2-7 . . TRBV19 TGTGCCAGTAGTCCGATTGCGGGCAGGTACGAGCAGTACTTC CASSPIAGRYEQYF
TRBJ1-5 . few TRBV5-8 TGTGCCAGCAGCTCGGGCCTACCCAATCAGCCCCAGCATTTT CASSSGLPNQPQHF
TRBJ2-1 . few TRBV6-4 TGTGCCAGCAGTGACTCCTTGGACAGCTACAATGAGCAGTTCTTC CASSDSLDSYNEQFF
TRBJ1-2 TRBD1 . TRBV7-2 TGTGCCAGCAGCCAAGGAGGGGGCGGCTACACCTTC CASSQGGGGYTF
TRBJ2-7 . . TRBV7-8 TGTGCCAGCAGCCCCGGCGGCTACGAGCAGTACTTC CASSPGGYEQYF
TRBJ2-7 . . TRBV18 TGTGCCAGCTCAAACAGGGATTCCTACGAGCAGTACTTC CASSNRDSYEQYF
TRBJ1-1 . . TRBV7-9 TGTGCCAGCAGCGCCCTTATGAACACTGAAGCTTTCTTT CASSALMNTEAFF
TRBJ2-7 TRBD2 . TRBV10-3 TGTGCCATCACTAAGACGGGAGGCTACGAGCAGTACTTC CAITKTGGYEQYF
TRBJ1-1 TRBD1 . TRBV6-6 TGTGCCGCCCAAAGGGACAGGGGGATGAACACTGAAGCTTTCTTT CAAQRDRGMNTEAFF
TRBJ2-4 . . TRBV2 TGTGCCAGCAGTGAACTCCCTCCGGCTCAGTACTTC CASSELPPAQYF